This TCR beta chain was recorded in a study of OX40 agonist ivuxolimab in advanced cancers. Libraries were prepared by immunoSEQ multiplex PCR; TCRdb keeps only in-frame clonotypes and omits some of them. The data hold tens of thousands of clones, with approximately 78% observed a single time. At baseline, cycle 4 day 1, and cycle 7 day 1, blood was sampled. Study-level results: Nonresponders included some who also had low normalized T-cell clonal expansion.

On this clone itself: Its cognate antigen is unknown.

The CDR3 totals 14 residues. V dropped 4 bases and J dropped 5; count of bases not matched to a gene: 6. Germline CDR1 MNHEY, CDR2 SMNVEV (reference sequence). This clonotype originated in an adult with an advanced solid tumor such as melanoma, head and neck, liver or kidney cancer. The sequenced sample was CD4+ or CD8+ T cells sorted from blood, obtained in a trial of the OX40 agonist ivuxolimab. This rearrangement joins TRBV27 to TRBJ2-3; TRBD1 matches at 7 bases. The CDR3 nucleotides are TGTGCCAGCAGTTCGACAGGGTCGGGAGATACGCAGTATTTT. Translated: CASSSTGSGDTQYF.